One T cell receptor (beta chain) is described in this entry. This sample stems from a study of blood T cell repertoires in COVID-19. In the study overall: Acute and convalescent COVID-19 samples came from the United States, Italy and Spain. From T cells, B-cell-depleted T cells, or PBMCs came the material, which was cDNA or gDNA.

As handled by the study authors: Nucleated cell counts were estimated from reference gene primer amplification. Produced via immunoSEQ multiplex PCR; TCRdb's table is partial and in-frame only. Clone size and V and J calls were adopted from that table, with D and trimming inferred from the DNA. The sample gives about 270,000 clones, around 88% of which show up once; 5.7% is in the top ten. The CDR3 is made up of 17 amino acids. The J segment lost 4 bases and the V segment lost 10 bases, leaving 15 bases of the junction unmatched. Looked up from germline, CDR1 is SNHLY and CDR2 is FYNNEI. The clonotype originates from a man of 80 years or more with acute or convalescent COVID-19. Specimen: peripheral blood. The chain uses TRBV2 and TRBJ2-2; 10 bases are a match to TRBD2. The CDR3 coding sequence is TGTGCCACCGATAGCGGGAGGCCCGATTCGGGCACCGGGGAGCTGTTTTTT. Translating gives CATDSGRPDSGTGELFF. Combining the CDR3 with reference TRBV2 and TRBJ2-2 gives the whole variable domain EPEVTQTPSHQVTQMGQEVILRCVPISNHLYFYWYRQILGQKVEFLVSFYNNEISEKSEIFDDQFSVERPDGSNFTLKIRSTKLEDSAMYFCATDSGRPDSGTGELFFGEGSRLTVL.